This TCR beta chain is from a study of regulatory T cells in long-lasting Graves disease. CDR3-region Arm-PCR and iRepertoire HTBI primers produced the TCR beta libraries. TCRdb called the multiplex PCR reads again in MiXCR, with one record for every CDR3 protein. The data show hundreds of thousands of distinct CDR3 sequences, roughly a sixth seen once. This sample's time point: newly diagnosed GD, antithyroid drugs for less than 3 months. Scientists built the TCR library using RNA that was extracted from PBMCs. Guidelines of the American Thyroid Association were used to diagnose Graves' disease. Peripheral blood, nine milliliters of it, was drawn into EDTA tubes. Regarding the study as a whole: Only peripheral blood was studied, not thyroid tissue. Patients with persistent Graves' had lower TCR diversity than newly diagnosed patients.

The sample holds many counts of this clonotype. Its specificity is not known. The source is a female donor with Graves disease. The specimen comprised peripheral blood mononuclear cells (PBMCs), sampled at new diagnosis, from a patient treated with antithyroid drugs.

CDR3 in DNA: TGTGCCAGCAGTGAAGGACAGGGGGACGATCAGCCCCAGCATTTT. Protein sequence: CASSEGQGDDQPQHF. This sequence joins TRBV2 and TRBJ1-5, with 9 bases lining up with TRBD1. The CDR3 sequence is 15 residues long. Germline V gene sequence: CDR1 SNHLY, CDR2 FYNNEI. The J segment lost 5 bases and the V segment lost 1 base, leaving 3 bases of the junction unmatched.